A single sample gave rise to the 14 T cell receptor beta chains below, sequenced in a study of T cells in Graves' hyperthyroidism and ophthalmopathy. It was RNA transcripts that yielded the amplified TCR beta CDR3 regions. The primer set for the first-round RT-PCR of the TCR CDR3 was HTBI. TCRdb independently ran MiXCR on the multiplex PCR reads; one entry per CDR3 protein. In the table there are about 340,000 distinct CDR3 sequences, around a sixth of which are singletons. Material: blood. The origin of the receptors is a woman aged 45-65 years with Graves' hyperthyroidism.

Worth noting for this clonotype: Since a much larger clone is just one base distant, this may be a read error. The CDR3 reads CASSYDETGNDEKLFF. In DNA, the CDR3 is TGTGCCAGCAGTTACGACGAGACAGGGAACGATGAAAAACTGTTTTTT. V is TRBV6-6 and J is TRBJ1-4; TRBD1 matches at 7 bases. The CDR3 covers 16 residues. Germline-derived CDR1 and CDR2 are MNHNY and SVGAGI (reference sequence). The trim removed 2 bases at V and 6 bases at J, leaving 9 bases unmatched.

This clonotype has more than one count but fewer than ten. The chain has TRBV24-1 and TRBJ1-5; 7 nucleotides align to TRBD1. The CDR3 has 15 amino acids. Trimming cost V 5 bases and J 1 base; bases outside gene matches: 4. CDR1 is KGHDR, CDR2 SFDVKD, per germline. This chain's CDR3 is CATSGQGESNQPQHF. For the CDR3, the DNA is TGTGCCACCAGTGGACAGGGTGAGAGCAATCAGCCCCAGCATTTT.

This clonotype was seen repeatedly, ten times or more. This CDR3 is CASSEKGTANEQYV. CDR3 sequence (DNA): TGTGCCAGCAGTGAAAAGGGGACAGCAAACGAGCAGTACGTC. This chain links TRBV6-1 with TRBJ2-7; 7 bases are shared with TRBD1. With V trimmed by 2 bases and J by 5 bases, 6 bases remained unmatched. The CDR3 consists of 14 residues. Per the germline V gene, CDR1 is MNHNS and CDR2 is SASEGT.

At least ten counts were recorded for this clonotype. CDR3 sequence reads: CASSTGPYEQYF. As DNA, the CDR3 is TGTGCCAGCAGTACTGGGCCCTACGAGCAGTACTTC. V is TRBV28 and J is TRBJ2-7; D is undetermined. Germline V gene lookup returns CDR1 MDHEN and CDR2 SYDVKM. This CDR3 has 12 amino acids. Trimming took 5 bases from V and 2 from J, leaving 7 bases between them.

This clonotype was seen repeatedly, ten times or more. J is TRBJ1-2 and V is TRBV2; D gene ambiguous. The CDR3 is 14 residues long. The ends were cut back, 3 bases at V and 2 bases at J, with 10 bases in the middle. The germline CDR1 and CDR2 sequences are SNHLY and FYNNEI. The CDR3 sequence is CASSDLAVNYGYTF. CDR3 coding DNA: TGTGCCAGCAGTGACCTTGCAGTAAACTATGGCTACACCTTC. The complete variable domain, with remaining parts taken from reference TRBV2 and TRBJ1-2, reads EPEVTQTPSHQVTQMGQEVILRCVPISNHLYFYWYRQILGQKVEFLVSFYNNEISEKSEIFDDQFSVERPDGSNFTLKIRSTKLEDSAMYFCASSDLAVNYGYTFGSGTRLTVV.

The gene calls are TRBV19 and TRBJ2-5; 9 bases match TRBD2. Germline lookup yields CDR1 LNHDA and CDR2 SQIVND (reference sequence). Losses at the gene ends were 1 base for V and 5 bases for J; bases not matched to a gene: 8. The length of the CDR3 is 16 residues. CDR3 sequence reads: CASSIAGGGAMETQYF. In DNA form, the CDR3 reads TGTGCCAGTAGTATAGCCGGCGGGGGGGCTATGGAGACCCAGTACTTC.

J is TRBJ2-3 and V is TRBV27; 8 nucleotides line up with TRBD1. CDR1 is MNHEY, CDR2 SMNVEV, per germline (reference sequence). The CDR3 is made up of 15 amino acids. The junction had 9 bases not matched to a gene; V was cut back by 4 bases and J by 6 bases. The CDR3 region has the DNA TGTGCCAGCAGTTCAGGGGGCGGGCACCTGGATACGCAGTATTTT. Encoded protein: CASSSGGGHLDTQYF.

This clonotype was found many times. The rearrangement links TRBV14 to TRBJ2-2; D is possibly TRBD2 (5 bases). Germline V gene sequence: CDR1 SGHDN, CDR2 FVKESK. V shed 2 bases and J shed 4 bases, with 8 bases lying between them. CDR3 length: 14 residues. CDR3 loop: CASSQNAGTGELFF. CDR3 sequence (DNA): TGTGCCAGCAGCCAAAACGCGGGCACCGGGGAGCTGTTTTTT.

This clonotype came up a few times. The chain employs TRBV11-2 and TRBJ2-7; D gene unclear. There are 15 residues in the CDR3. Deletions cut 0 bases from V and 0 bases from J, with 9 bases between. Germline V lookup: CDR1 SGHAT, CDR2 FQNNGV. CDR3 protein: CASSLDALLSYEQYV. The CDR3 DNA reads TGTGCCAGCAGCTTAGACGCCCTCCTCTCCTACGAGCAGTACGTC.

The rearrangement joins TRBV6-1 to TRBJ1-2; D uncertain. Trimming removed 5 bases at V and 1 base at J, with 8 bases between. CDR3 length: 13 residues. CDR1 MNHNS and CDR2 SASEGT come from the germline V gene. The CDR3 DNA reads as TGTGCCAGCAGTCCTGTAAATAACTATGGCTACACCTTC. Translation gives CASSPVNNYGYTF.

At least ten counts were recorded for this clonotype. The chain carries TRBV7-2 and TRBJ2-7; perhaps TRBD1 as D (5 bases). V dropped 2 bases and J dropped 6 bases, with 5 bases sitting between them. The CDR3 loop spans 11 amino acids. Germline values: CDR1 SGHTA, CDR2 FQGNSA. The CDR3 region is CASSLRGEQYF. The CDR3 DNA sequence: TGTGCCAGCAGCTTAAGGGGCGAGCAGTACTTC.

This clonotype has more than one count but fewer than ten. V is TRBV20-1 and J is TRBJ2-1; 14 bases map to TRBD2. Germline CDR1 reads DFQATT; CDR2 reads SNEGSKA (reference sequence). The ends lost 0 bases at V and 3 bases at J; junction bases unmatched: 16. The CDR3 has 21 residues. DNA of the CDR3: TGCAGTGCTAGAGACTCTTTAGGACTAGCGGGGGGCCCAACCCACTACAATGAGCAGTTCTTC. This encodes CSARDSLGLAGGPTHYNEQFF.

The chain links TRBV5-5 to TRBJ2-4; D unclear. V was trimmed by 0 bases and J by 8 bases, leaving 15 bases between them. The CDR3 contains 15 residues. The V gene's germline CDR1 is SGHKS and CDR2 YYEKEE (reference sequence). CDR3 region: CASSLGPLTSDIQYF. The DNA for the CDR3 is TGTGCCAGCAGCTTGGGACCGTTGACGTCGGACATTCAGTACTTC. Full variable domain (rest looked up from reference TRBV5-5 and TRBJ2-4): DAGVTQSPTHLIKTRGQQVTLRCSPISGHKSVSWYQQVLGQGPQFIFQYYEKEERGRGNFPDRFSARQFPNYSSELNVNALLLGDSALYLCASSLGPLTSDIQYFGAGTRLSVL.

This clonotype was counted only a few times. The J gene is TRBJ2-3, the V gene TRBV12-3 or TRBV12-4, with 11 bases aligning to TRBD2. This CDR3 has 17 residues. The J segment lost 0 bases and the V segment lost 1 base, leaving 3 bases of the junction unmatched. This chain's CDR3 is CASSLVAGGLSTDTQYF. CDR3 bases: TGTGCCAGCAGTTTAGTAGCGGGGGGGCTTAGCACAGATACGCAGTATTTT.